By sample fraction, the clone carrying this TCR beta chain is large. Its antigen is not known. Repertoires were generated with immunoSEQ multiplex PCR, while TCRdb's copy carries only in-frame clones and drops some. Here the sample spans approximately 6,000 clones, around 84% being singletons. The data were obtained in a study of OX40 agonist ivuxolimab in advanced cancers. Turning to the study itself: Therapy given before enrollment (anti-PD-1, anti-PD-L1 or anti-CTLA-4) was allowed, and 35% to 45% had some. Study results and limitations: Undetermined was the antigen specificity of the expanded peripheral T cells. Expanded clones tended on average to be more numerous among CD8+ T cells than CD4+. Clonal expansion from baseline to week 6 occurred in both CD4+ and CD8+ T cells.

Germline-derived CDR1 and CDR2 are SEHNR and FQNEAQ (reference sequence). Trimming removed 3 bases from V and 4 bases from J; junction bases left unmatched: 6. The CDR3 totals 15 residues. The V and J genes are TRBV7-9 and TRBJ2-7, with 10 bases lining up with TRBD2. The input for sequencing was CD4+ or CD8+ T cells sorted from blood, taken in a trial of the OX40 agonist ivuxolimab. This sequence was found in an adult with an advanced solid tumor such as melanoma, head and neck, liver or kidney cancer. CDR3 loop: CASSFGRTSGYEQYF. For the CDR3, the DNA is TGTGCCAGCAGCTTTGGAAGGACTAGCGGTTACGAGCAGTACTTC.